Listed below are T cell receptor beta chains from one sample, sequenced in a study of blood T cell repertoires in COVID-19. Profiled with immunoSEQ multiplex PCR; TCRdb holds only in-frame clones, not every one. The sample shows roughly 250,000 clones, about 86% of them seen only once. Sequencing was performed on peripheral blood. All receptors derive from a man between 35 and 55 years old with active or convalescent COVID-19. Each CDR3 is given with its conserved first and last residue. A D gene is named only where the DNA matches it firmly. The size entry is marked missing in some rows and otherwise reads once, few, many or a size class.

NA	18	TRBV4-3	NA	TRBJ2-2	CASSQGTSALTNTGELFF	TGCGCCAGCAGCCAAGGAACCAGCGCCCTCACGAACACCGGGGAGCTGTTTTTT
few	17	TRBV5-1	TRBD1	TRBJ1-1	CASSPISSQGGITEAFF	TGCGCCAGCAGCCCCATTAGTTCGCAGGGGGGAATCACTGAAGCTTTCTTT
NA	13	TRBV18	NA	TRBJ1-2	CASSQDREYGYTF	TGTGCCAGCTCCCAGGACAGAGAATATGGCTACACCTTC
NA	12	TRBV7-2	NA	TRBJ2-1	CASSPPQNEQFF	TGTGCCAGCAGCCCCCCCCAGAATGAGCAGTTCTTC
NA	17	TRBV24-1	NA	TRBJ2-2	CATSDFGHFPNTGELFF	TGTGCCACCAGTGATTTTGGACATTTCCCGAACACCGGGGAGCTGTTTTTT
NA	14	TRBV3-1/TRBV3-2	NA	TRBJ1-3	CASSRQASGNTIYF	TGTGCCAGCAGCCGACAGGCCTCTGGAAACACCATATATTTT
NA	14	TRBV6-2/TRBV6-3	NA	TRBJ1-5	CASSTTGRSQPQHF	TGTGCCAGCAGCACAACAGGGAGAAGTCAGCCCCAGCATTTT
NA	15	TRBV28	TRBD1	TRBJ1-5	CASSFMTGANQPQHF	TGTGCCAGCAGTTTTATGACAGGGGCAAATCAGCCCCAGCATTTT
NA	14	TRBV11-1	NA	TRBJ1-2	CASSPDKDYYGYTF	TGTGCCAGCAGCCCCGACAAAGATTACTATGGCTACACCTTC
NA	16	TRBV21-1	NA	TRBJ1-3	CASSKVGQRSGNTIYF	TGTGCCAGCAGCAAAGTCGGGCAGCGGTCTGGAAACACCATATATTTT
NA	18	TRBV28	TRBD1	TRBJ2-7	CASSLGQGALALGYEQYF	TGTGCCAGCAGTTTGGGACAGGGGGCATTGGCCCTGGGGTACGAGCAGTACTTC
NA	15	TRBV6-5	TRBD1	TRBJ2-1	CASSTGTGEYNEQFF	TGTGCCAGCAGCACCGGGACAGGGGAATACAATGAGCAGTTCTTC
NA	13	TRBV28	NA	TRBJ1-1	CASNRQIHTEAFF	TGTGCCAGCAACCGACAGATCCACACTGAAGCTTTCTTT
NA	16	TRBV9	TRBD1	TRBJ1-1	CASSVDPAGGSTEAFF	TGTGCCAGCAGCGTAGATCCGGCAGGGGGGAGCACTGAAGCTTTCTTT
NA	15	TRBV24-1	TRBD2	TRBJ2-1	CATSDRTSRGNEQFF	TGTGCCACCAGTGATAGGACTAGCAGGGGCAATGAGCAGTTCTTC
NA	14	TRBV5-4	TRBD1	TRBJ2-1	CASSSGQEYNEQFF	TGTGCCAGCAGCTCTGGACAGGAGTACAATGAGCAGTTCTTC
NA	16	TRBV18	TRBD2	TRBJ2-3	CASNPGTSGSRDTQYF	TGTGCCAGCAACCCCGGGACTAGCGGGAGTCGAGATACGCAGTATTTT
NA	15	TRBV28	NA	TRBJ2-3	CASRGGGQGSDTQYF	TGTGCCAGCCGCGGGGGGGGACAGGGGTCAGATACGCAGTATTTT
NA	13	TRBV6-2/TRBV6-3	TRBD1	TRBJ1-1	CASSLTGGTEAFF	TGTGCCAGCAGCCTGACAGGGGGAACTGAAGCTTTCTTT
NA	15	TRBV5-1	TRBD2	TRBJ2-2	CASSFSGQNAGELFF	TGCGCCAGCAGCTTTAGCGGGCAAAACGCCGGGGAGCTGTTTTTT
NA	15	TRBV19	TRBD1	TRBJ1-1	CASHSGQGRDTEAFF	TGTGCCAGTCACTCGGGACAGGGACGGGACACTGAAGCTTTCTTT
NA	14	TRBV7-9	NA	TRBJ1-4	CATPVAGDNEKLFF	TGTGCCACCCCCGTGGCAGGGGATAATGAAAAACTGTTTTTT
NA	12	TRBV5-6	TRBD1	TRBJ2-7	CASSLDRGPQYF	TGTGCCAGCAGCTTGGATAGGGGGCCCCAGTACTTC
NA	17	TRBV6-1	TRBD1	TRBJ1-2	CASSEVSQGMGRDGYTF	TGTGCCAGCAGTGAAGTCTCACAGGGGATGGGACGGGATGGCTACACCTTC
NA	12	TRBV30	NA	TRBJ1-6	CASSGTNSPLHF	TGTGCCTCGTCAGGAACTAATTCACCCCTCCACTTT
NA	13	TRBV19	NA	TRBJ2-1	CASSIDRTSKPFF	TGTGCCAGTAGTATAGATCGCACTAGCAAGCCGTTCTTC
NA	14	TRBV19	NA	TRBJ1-3	CASTLTVSADTIYF	TGTGCCAGTACCCTGACAGTGTCTGCGGACACCATATATTTT
once	13	TRBV30	NA	TRBJ2-5	CAWSVGVQETQYF	TGTGCCTGGAGTGTAGGGGTCCAAGAGACCCAGTACTTC
NA	10	TRBV30	NA	TRBJ1-2	CAWAEEGYTF	TGTGCCTGGGCAGAGGAGGGCTACACCTTC
NA	16	TRBV5-1	TRBD1	TRBJ1-3	CASSLAARGTGNTIYF	TGCGCCAGCAGCTTGGCGGCCAGGGGGACTGGAAACACCATATATTTT
NA	14	TRBV5-1	NA	TRBJ1-1	CASSLGQMNTEAFF	TGCGCCAGCAGCTTGGGGCAGATGAACACTGAAGCTTTCTTT
NA	14	TRBV2	NA	TRBJ2-1	CASRRMRGFDEQFF	TGTGCCAGCAGGCGGATGAGAGGGTTCGATGAGCAGTTCTTC
few	16	TRBV5-6	TRBD1	TRBJ1-1	CASSLLGQGVDTEAFF	TGTGCCAGCAGCTTGTTGGGACAGGGGGTGGACACTGAAGCTTTCTTT
NA	16	TRBV4-1	NA	TRBJ2-3	CASSQVGGESTDTQYF	TGCGCCAGCAGCCAAGTCGGCGGAGAGAGCACAGATACGCAGTATTTT
NA	12	TRBV30	NA	TRBJ2-3	CAWGPSTDTQYF	TGTGCCTGGGGACCAAGCACAGATACGCAGTATTTT
NA	13	TRBV7-9	NA	TRBJ2-7	CASSRPLRDEQYF	TGTGCCAGCAGCCGCCCTCTTCGCGACGAGCAGTACTTC
NA	13	TRBV10-3	TRBD1	TRBJ1-2	CATSEGANYGYTF	TGTGCCACCTCGGAGGGGGCCAACTATGGCTACACCTTC
NA	13	TRBV25-1	TRBD1	TRBJ1-2	CATQDRGLSGYTF	TGTGCCACCCAGGACAGGGGGCTTAGTGGCTACACCTTC
few	17	TRBV21-1	NA	TRBJ1-5	CASSKGRVEWRNQPQHF	TGTGCCAGCAGCAAAGGGAGGGTGGAATGGAGAAATCAGCCCCAGCATTTT
NA	15	TRBV7-3	TRBD1	TRBJ2-2	CASSSGGRGTGELFF	TGTGCCAGCAGCTCAGGGGGTAGAGGCACCGGGGAGCTGTTTTTT
NA	13	TRBV29-1	TRBD1	TRBJ1-2	CSARTGLFYGYTF	TGCAGCGCCCGGACAGGCCTCTTCTATGGCTACACCTTC
NA	15	TRBV7-9	TRBD2	TRBJ2-7	CASSLSSGFSYEQYF	TGTGCCAGCAGCTTGTCTAGCGGATTCTCCTACGAGCAGTACTTC
NA	13	TRBV3-1/TRBV3-2	NA	TRBJ1-3	CASSLYLGNTIYF	TGTGCCAGCAGCCTCTACCTTGGAAACACCATATATTTT
once	13	TRBV5-8	TRBD2	TRBJ2-1	CASSLAAGGSRFF	TGTGCCAGCAGCTTGGCCGCGGGGGGTTCCCGGTTCTTC
NA	15	TRBV5-1	NA	TRBJ2-7	CASSLFQGRSYEQYF	TGCGCCAGCAGCTTGTTTCAGGGCCGCTCCTACGAGCAGTACTTC
once	15	TRBV5-1	NA	TRBJ2-2	CASSLAIGATGELFF	TGCGCCAGCAGCTTGGCCATAGGGGCCACCGGGGAGCTGTTTTTT
NA	16	TRBV7-8	NA	TRBJ2-7	CASSLEAAALTDEQYF	TGTGCCAGCAGCTTAGAAGCGGCAGCTTTAACGGACGAGCAGTACTTC
NA	13	TRBV21-1	NA	TRBJ2-2	CASSTVYTGELFF	TGTGCCAGCAGCACGGTATACACCGGGGAGCTGTTTTTT
NA	13	TRBV12-3/TRBV12-4	TRBD1	TRBJ1-2	CASSMTGNYGYTF	TGTGCCAGCAGTATGACAGGGAACTATGGCTACACCTTC
NA	14	TRBV28	NA	TRBJ1-5	CASTSGQGNQPQHF	TGTGCCAGCACCTCGGGGCAGGGGAATCAGCCCCAGCATTTT